The entry below describes one T cell receptor (beta chain). These data originate in a study of shared clonotypes between healthy human individuals. Clones were read by immunoSEQ multiplex PCR, and TCRdb kept only the in-frame ones, dropping some. The sample includes fewer than 600,000 clones, roughly 79% of them seen just once. Germline lookup yields CDR1 MDHEN and CDR2 SYDVKM. This CDR3 comprises 16 residues. Trimming removed 6 bases at V and 0 bases at J, with 15 bases between. What was sequenced was PBMCs. The sequence came from a woman aged 40-49 years in good health. Some clones in this sample may be carry-over from other donors' samples. V and J are TRBV28 and TRBJ1-5; no reliable D call. The CDR3 sequence: CASSLPGQYSNQPQHF. In DNA, the CDR3 is TGTGCCAGCAGCCTCCCCGGGCAGTATAGCAATCAGCCCCAGCATTTT.